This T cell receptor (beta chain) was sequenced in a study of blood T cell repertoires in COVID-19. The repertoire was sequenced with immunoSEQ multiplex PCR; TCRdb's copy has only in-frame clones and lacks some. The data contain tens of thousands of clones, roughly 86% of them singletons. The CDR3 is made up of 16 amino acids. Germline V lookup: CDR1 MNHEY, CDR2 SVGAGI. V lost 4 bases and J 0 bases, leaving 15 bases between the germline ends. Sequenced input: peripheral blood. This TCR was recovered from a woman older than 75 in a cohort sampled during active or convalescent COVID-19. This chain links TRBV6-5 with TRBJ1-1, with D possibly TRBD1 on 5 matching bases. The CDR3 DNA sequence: TGTGCCAGCAGTTTCTCAGGGAGACTCATGAACACTGAAGCTTTCTTT. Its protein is CASSFSGRLMNTEAFF.